A selection of T cell receptor beta chains follows, all from one sample in a study of siplizumab effects on memory and regulatory T cells. Data came from immunoSEQ multiplex PCR; TCRdb stores just in-frame clones and leaves some out. The sample has about 100,000 clones, approximately 92% seen once. Sequenced material: CD4+ T cells sorted from blood. All receptors derive from a human donor in good health. The CDR3 runs from the conserved cysteine through the conserved F or W. A D gene is named only where the DNA matches it firmly. A row's size may be missing; if present it is once, few, many or a size class.

v_call	j_call	clone_size	d_call	cdr3_nt	cdr3_aa
TRBV19	TRBJ1-1	NA	NA	TGTGCCAGCCTCCGGTGGAACACTGAAGCTTTCTTT	CASLRWNTEAFF
TRBV7-2	TRBJ2-3	NA	NA	TGTGCCAGCAGCTTAGACAGGACAGATACGCAGTATTTT	CASSLDRTDTQYF
TRBV28	TRBJ1-2	NA	NA	TGTGCCAGCAGTTTTTATGAGGGATTGACTAATGGCTACACCTTC	CASSFYEGLTNGYTF
TRBV7-2	TRBJ2-7	NA	TRBD2	TGTGCCAGCAGCCTCGGGCGGAGCGGGGGACCTTACGAGCAGTACTTC	CASSLGRSGGPYEQYF
TRBV30	TRBJ2-1	NA	TRBD2	TGTGCCTGGAGTGTCGGGCTAGCGGGGTACAATGAGCAGTTCTTC	CAWSVGLAGYNEQFF
TRBV19	TRBJ2-7	NA	NA	TGTGCCAGTAGTATGGGAAGGACTTACGCCTACGAGCAGTACTTC	CASSMGRTYAYEQYF
TRBV7-2	TRBJ2-2	NA	NA	TGTGCCAGCAGGCCTACAAAGGACACCGGGGAGCTGTTTTTT	CASRPTKDTGELFF
TRBV28	TRBJ1-5	NA	TRBD1	TGTGCCAGCAGTTCCGCCGGGACAGGGGTACAGCCCCAGCATTTT	CASSSAGTGVQPQHF
TRBV5-1	TRBJ1-2	NA	NA	TGCGCCAGCAGCCAATCTATAACAGTTTTTAACTATGGCTACACCTTC	CASSQSITVFNYGYTF
TRBV11-3	TRBJ2-7	NA	NA	TGTGCCAGCAGCTTACTCAGGGGATACGAGCAGTACTTC	CASSLLRGYEQYF
TRBV28	TRBJ1-3	once	NA	TGTGCCAGCAAAACAGGAGACTCTGGAAACACCATATATTTT	CASKTGDSGNTIYF
TRBV7-3	TRBJ1-5	NA	TRBD1	TGTGCCAGCAGCTTAGCCGGGACAGGCAATCAGCCCCAGCATTTT	CASSLAGTGNQPQHF
TRBV6-1	TRBJ2-3	NA	NA	TGTGCCAGCAGGAAAGAAGGAACGCAGTATTTT	CASRKEGTQYF
TRBV30	TRBJ2-3	NA	NA	TGTGCCTGGAGTACCCGGGGGCGGGGTACGCAGTATTTT	CAWSTRGRGTQYF
TRBV6-5	TRBJ1-1	NA	TRBD1	TGTGCCAGCAGTTACGGGACAGGGGGCCTCACTGAAGCTTTCTTT	CASSYGTGGLTEAFF
TRBV7-3	TRBJ2-3	NA	NA	TGTGCCAGCAGCTCTGGCGGGGTAATAGATACGCAGTATTTT	CASSSGGVIDTQYF
TRBV2	TRBJ2-3	NA	NA	TGTGCCAGCAGTGATATAGCAACTAGCACAGATACGCAGTATTTT	CASSDIATSTDTQYF
TRBV5-4	TRBJ2-5	NA	TRBD2	TGTGCCAGCAGCTTGGCCTTAGCGGGGGGGCAAGAGACCCAGTACTTC	CASSLALAGGQETQYF
TRBV5-1	TRBJ1-2	NA	TRBD1	TGCGCCAGCAGCAGTACGACAGGGTCTTATGGCTACACCTTC	CASSSTTGSYGYTF
TRBV21-1	TRBJ2-1	NA	NA	TGTGCCAGCAGCAAAGTGGGGGGGGTGGAGCAGTTCTTC	CASSKVGGVEQFF
TRBV2	TRBJ2-7	NA	TRBD2	TGTGCCAGCAGTGAACAGCGGGGAGAGTACGAGCAGTACTTC	CASSEQRGEYEQYF
TRBV19	TRBJ2-7	NA	TRBD1	TGTGCCAGTAGTATAGATGTTGGACAGGGGTCCGAGCAGTACTTC	CASSIDVGQGSEQYF
TRBV6-1	TRBJ1-1	NA	NA	TGTGCCAGCAGTGAAGCGCTTTGGGGGAACACTGAAGCTTTCTTT	CASSEALWGNTEAFF
TRBV11-2	TRBJ1-5	NA	NA	TGTGCCAGCAGCTTAGGGCAAGTGAATCAGCCCCAGCATTTT	CASSLGQVNQPQHF
TRBV5-4	TRBJ1-6	once	NA	TGTGCCAGCAGCGAAAACAGGGTCGGAAATTCACCCCTCCACTTT	CASSENRVGNSPLHF
TRBV2	TRBJ1-2	NA	NA	TGTGCCAGCGTGAGGGGAGGTGAGGGCCTTCGTACCTTC	CASVRGGEGLRTF
TRBV6-5	TRBJ1-6	NA	NA	TGTGCCAGCAGTTCAGGGTCCTATAATTCACCCCTCCACTTT	CASSSGSYNSPLHF
TRBV27	TRBJ1-1	NA	TRBD1	TGTGCCAGCAGGACAGGGTGGGACACTGAAGCTTTCTTT	CASRTGWDTEAFF
TRBV5-5	TRBJ2-7	NA	TRBD1	TGTGCCAGCAGCTGGGACAGGGCACAGGAGCAGTACTTC	CASSWDRAQEQYF
TRBV10-3	TRBJ1-2	NA	NA	TGTGCCATCAGTGATCGATCCAGCAGGGCTGGCTACACCTTC	CAISDRSSRAGYTF
TRBV6-5	TRBJ2-3	NA	TRBD2	TGTGCCAGCTGCCGGACTAGCGGGTTGTTGGATACGCAGTATTTT	CASCRTSGLLDTQYF
TRBV11-2	TRBJ2-2	NA	TRBD2	TGTGCCAGCCAGGCCCAGCGGGGGAACACCGGGGAGCTGTTTTTT	CASQAQRGNTGELFF
TRBV19	TRBJ1-1	NA	TRBD1	TGTGCCAGTAGTTGGGACAGGGGGCCGGGCACTGAAGCTTTCTTT	CASSWDRGPGTEAFF
TRBV18	TRBJ1-2	NA	NA	TGTGCCAGCTCCCAAACCGGGACGTATGGCTACACCTTC	CASSQTGTYGYTF
TRBV5-1	TRBJ2-7	NA	TRBD2	TGCGCCAGCAGCCCTTATAGCGGGGCGGAATACGAGCAGTACTTC	CASSPYSGAEYEQYF
TRBV9	TRBJ1-4	NA	NA	TGTGCCAGCAGCGTAGAGGGGTTTAATGAAAAACTGTTTTTT	CASSVEGFNEKLFF
TRBV7-2	TRBJ1-1	NA	NA	TGTGCCAGCAGCGACGGGGGCAGTGCTGAAGCTTTCTTT	CASSDGGSAEAFF
TRBV5-6	TRBJ1-3	NA	NA	TGTGCCAGCAGATTTGGGGGACTCTCTGGAAACACCATATATTTT	CASRFGGLSGNTIYF
TRBV13	TRBJ1-3	once	NA	TGTGCCAGCAGCTTAACGGAACGGAGACTCTCTGGAAACACCATATATTTT	CASSLTERRLSGNTIYF
TRBV19	TRBJ2-7	NA	NA	TGTGCCAGTAGTATAGCAACGGGACACACCTACGAGCAGTACTTC	CASSIATGHTYEQYF
TRBV6-1	TRBJ1-2	once	NA	TGTGCCAGCATCGCGGGGAGCCAGGGGCTTGACGGCTACACCTTC	CASIAGSQGLDGYTF
TRBV27	TRBJ2-5	NA	NA	TGTGCCAGCAGCCTTACAGTAGGCATGCAAGAGACCCAGTACTTC	CASSLTVGMQETQYF
TRBV25-1	TRBJ2-2	NA	NA	TGTGCCAGCAGTGGTGACAGTGGTCCGACCGGGGAGCTGTTTTTT	CASSGDSGPTGELFF
TRBV18	TRBJ2-7	NA	NA	TGTGCCAGCTCACCATTTTTTGTCGACGAGCAGTACTTC	CASSPFFVDEQYF
TRBV2	TRBJ2-7	NA	NA	TGTGCCAGCAGCCAGGTCTACGAGCAGTACTTC	CASSQVYEQYF
TRBV18	TRBJ1-1	NA	TRBD1	TGTGCCAGCTCACCAGGTGCGCAGGGGGGGACTGAAGCTTTCTTT	CASSPGAQGGTEAFF
TRBV19	TRBJ1-4	NA	NA	TGTGCCAGTAGGAAAGCGAGAGAGAGTGAAAAACTGTTTTTT	CASRKARESEKLFF
TRBV7-3	TRBJ2-6	NA	NA	TGTGCCAGCAGCTCTCAGTCGGGAGGGGCCAACGTCCTGACTTTC	CASSSQSGGANVLTF
TRBV4-3	TRBJ2-3	NA	NA	TGCGCCAGCAGCCAAGATGGAACACATACGCAGTATTTT	CASSQDGTHTQYF
TRBV4-1	TRBJ2-2	NA	NA	TGCGCCAGCAGCCACCCCAAGGAGGGGAGTAAAACCGGGGAGCTGTTTTTT	CASSHPKEGSKTGELFF
TRBV4-2	TRBJ2-5	NA	NA	TGTGCCAGCAGCCCGATCTTACAAGAGACCCAGTACTTC	CASSPILQETQYF
TRBV7-2	TRBJ2-1	NA	TRBD2	TGTGCCAGCAGCTTAGTAGGGACTAGCGGCTACAATGAGCAGTTCTTC	CASSLVGTSGYNEQFF
TRBV6-5	TRBJ1-6	once	NA	TGTGCCAGCCATGGGGGCTCCTATAATTCACCCCTCCACTTT	CASHGGSYNSPLHF
TRBV19	TRBJ1-5	NA	NA	TGTGCCAGTAGTACCCCGGAGGTACAGCCCCAGCATTTT	CASSTPEVQPQHF
TRBV7-3	TRBJ2-5	NA	TRBD1	TGTGCCAGCAGCTTAAGATCGGGACAGGGGTCAGAGACCCAGTACTTC	CASSLRSGQGSETQYF
TRBV28	TRBJ1-5	NA	TRBD1	TGTGCCAGCAGTGGGGGACAGTATACTCAGCCCCAGCATTTT	CASSGGQYTQPQHF
TRBV21-1	TRBJ1-2	NA	NA	TGTGCCAGCAGCAAAATGGACAGGGATGGCTATGGCTACACCTTC	CASSKMDRDGYGYTF
TRBV6-5	TRBJ1-5	NA	NA	TGTGCCAGCAGTTACTACAGACAGCCCCAGCATTTT	CASSYYRQPQHF
TRBV2	TRBJ2-7	NA	TRBD1	TGTGCCAGCAGATTGTCCGGGACAGGGACCTACGAGCAGTACTTC	CASRLSGTGTYEQYF